This TCR beta chain is from a study of PD-1 blockade in classical Hodgkin lymphoma. The length of the CDR3 is 14 residues. Germline V gene sequence: CDR1 SGHTA, CDR2 FQGNSA. The V gene end was trimmed by 4 bases and the J gene end by 0 bases; junction bases not matched to a gene: 1. Sequenced by immunoSEQ multiplex PCR; TCRdb stores in-frame clones only, minus some. The sample has some 28,000 clones, approximately 90% seen once; the top ten hold 3% to 4%. Time point noted: newly diagnosed, previously untreated cHL patient sample. The chain is built from TRBV7-2 and TRBJ2-7; TRBD1 matches at 9 bases. Sequenced input: peripheral blood mononuclear cells (PBMCs). The TCR originated in a human donor with classical Hodgkin lymphoma. CDR3 in DNA: TGTGCCAGCAGCTCGACAGGGGGCTCCTACGAGCAGTACTTC. Translation gives CASSSTGGSYEQYF.